This TCR beta chain came from a study of Graves' ophthalmopathy and Graves' hyperthyroidism. Study-level results: Clonotypes were expanded in thyroid at above 0.001 frequency, and most also appeared in blood.

Germline V CDR1 and CDR2: LNHNV, YYDKDF (reference sequence). This CDR3 region has 15 residues. The V and J ends lost 0 bases and 6 bases respectively, with 14 bases between them. For repertoire sequencing, the TCR beta CDR3 regions were amplified from RNA transcripts. RT-PCR in the first round used HTBI primers; a second-round multiplex PCR followed. TCRdb processed the multiplex PCR reads anew with MiXCR; each CDR3 protein has one entry. Altogether hundreds of thousands of distinct CDR3 sequences are present, roughly 21% being singletons, with the ten largest covering 2.5% to 3.5%. This clonotype was seen just once. As yet, its antigen is unknown.

Material: peripheral blood. The rearrangement uses TRBV15 and TRBJ1-1; perhaps TRBD1 as D (6 bases). This sequence originates from a young woman with stable Graves' hyperthyroidism. CDR3 nucleotides: TGTGCCACCAGCAGAGATCGGGCAGGGGTGGCTGAAGCTTTCTTT. The encoded protein is CATSRDRAGVAEAFF.